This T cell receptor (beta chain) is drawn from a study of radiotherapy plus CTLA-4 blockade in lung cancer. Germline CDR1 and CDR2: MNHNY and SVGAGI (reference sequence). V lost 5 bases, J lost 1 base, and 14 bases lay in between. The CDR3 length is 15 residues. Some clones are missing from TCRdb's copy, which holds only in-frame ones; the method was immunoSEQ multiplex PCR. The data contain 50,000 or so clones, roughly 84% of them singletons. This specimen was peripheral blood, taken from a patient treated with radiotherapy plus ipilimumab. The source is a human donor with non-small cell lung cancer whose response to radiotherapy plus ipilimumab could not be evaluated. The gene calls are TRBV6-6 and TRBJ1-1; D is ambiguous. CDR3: CASSTPIRGNTEAFF. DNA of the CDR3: TGTGCCAGCAGTACCCCAATCCGGGGGAACACTGAAGCTTTCTTT.